These T cell receptor beta chains were read from a single sample in a study of T-cell reconstitution after alpha-beta-depleted transplantation in children. TCRdb processed the PCR reads anew with MiXCR; each CDR3 protein has one entry. The table lists around 60,000 distinct CDR3 sequences, roughly 45% of them singletons. The source was PBMCs, mostly from graft donor cells, collected 360 days after TCRalphabeta/CD19-depleted stem cell transplant. The receptors were gathered from a male patient under 18 who had a stem cell transplant for acute lymphoblastic leukemia, so the T cells may come from the graft donor. CDR3s include the opening cysteine and the closing phenylalanine or tryptophan. A D gene is named only where the DNA matches it firmly. Expanded clones get a size class; other rows say once, few or many, or leave the size out.

d_call,clone_size,v_call,j_call,cdr3_aa,cdr3_nt
.,.,TRBV11-2,TRBJ2-3,CASSLVSYWRTDTQYF,TGTGCCAGCAGCTTAGTGAGTTATTGGAGGACAGATACGCAGTATTTT
.,.,TRBV7-3,TRBJ2-2,CASSSDRTGGTGELFF,TGTGCCAGCAGCTCCGATAGGACCGGTGGCACCGGGGAGCTGTTTTTT
.,.,TRBV7-9,TRBJ1-2,CASSAWGTGAWGYGYTF,TGTGCCAGCAGCGCCTGGGGAACAGGCGCTTGGGGCTATGGCTACACCTTC
.,.,TRBV20-1,TRBJ1-2,CSAPRSNGYTF,TGCAGTGCGCCGCGATCAAATGGCTACACCTTC
.,few,TRBV20-1,TRBJ2-7,CSARDYGAASEEQYF,TGCAGTGCTAGAGATTATGGGGCCGCATCAGAGGAGCAGTACTTC
.,.,TRBV2,TRBJ1-2,CASSVASQGNGYTF,TGTGCCAGCAGTGTGGCATCCCAGGGAAATGGCTACACCTTC
.,.,TRBV14,TRBJ2-7,CASSQDPRLSYEQYF,TGTGCCAGCAGCCAAGATCCAAGGCTGTCTTACGAGCAGTACTTC
TRBD2,.,TRBV7-2,TRBJ2-3,CASSLMLAGRSQYF,TGTGCCAGCAGCTTAATGTTAGCGGGAAGGTCGCAGTATTTT
.,.,TRBV6-1,TRBJ1-5,CASTRGGIDQPQHF,TGTGCCAGCACTAGAGGTGGTATCGATCAGCCCCAGCATTTT
.,.,TRBV7-9,TRBJ2-7,CASSLESRYEQYF,TGTGCCAGCAGCTTAGAGTCTCGCTACGAGCAGTACTTC
TRBD1,.,TRBV7-8,TRBJ2-7,CASIIGQGASYEQYF,TGTGCCAGCATCATCGGACAGGGGGCCTCCTACGAGCAGTACTTC
.,.,TRBV12-3/TRBV12-4,TRBJ2-7,CASSLVGPEQYF,TGTGCCAGCAGTTTAGTTGGGCCCGAGCAGTACTTC
.,.,TRBV12-3/TRBV12-4,TRBJ2-7,CASSTRIQGKEQYF,TGTGCCAGCAGTACACGAATACAGGGTAAAGAGCAGTACTTC
.,.,TRBV28,TRBJ2-7,CASSATLRARAAYEQYF,TGTGCCAGCAGCGCTACTCTTAGGGCCCGAGCCGCCTACGAGCAGTACTTC
.,.,TRBV7-7,TRBJ2-1,CASSLSGEYNEQFF,TGTGCTAGCAGCTTATCAGGGGAGTACAATGAGCAGTTCTTC
.,many,TRBV12-3/TRBV12-4,TRBJ2-7,CASSPGRPTYEQYF,TGTGCCAGCAGTCCGGGACGACCAACCTACGAGCAGTACTTC
.,few,TRBV15,TRBJ2-3,CATSRDKRGPSTDTQYF,TGTGCCACCAGCAGAGATAAAAGGGGACCTAGCACAGATACGCAGTATTTT
TRBD1,.,TRBV5-1,TRBJ2-7,CASTRDRETSEQYF,TGCGCCAGCACAAGGGACAGGGAAACCAGTGAGCAGTACTTC
TRBD1,.,TRBV28,TRBJ2-5,CASSLLDRGPVWYQETQYF,TGTGCCAGCAGTTTACTGGACAGGGGGCCAGTCTGGTACCAAGAGACCCAGTACTTC
.,few,TRBV15,TRBJ1-4,CATSRGGAGGEKLFF,TGTGCCACCAGCAGAGGTGGGGCTGGTGGTGAAAAACTGTTTTTT
TRBD1,.,TRBV12-3/TRBV12-4,TRBJ2-2,CASRGRGRSGELFF,TGTGCCAGCAGGGGCAGGGGGCGATCCGGGGAGCTGTTTTTT
.,.,TRBV12-3/TRBV12-4,TRBJ2-1,CASSPDGPLDEQFF,TGTGCCAGCAGCCCAGACGGGCCCCTAGATGAGCAGTTCTTC
TRBD1,.,TRBV4-3,TRBJ2-7,CASSPNPQGTGPSYEQYF,TGCGCCAGCAGCCCCAACCCTCAGGGGACAGGCCCCTCCTACGAGCAGTACTTC
.,.,TRBV11-2,TRBJ1-1,CASRHRDGEAFF,TGTGCCAGCAGGCACCGGGACGGAGAAGCTTTCTTT
.,few,TRBV6-2/TRBV6-3,TRBJ2-7,CASSSGQEQYF,TGTGCCAGCAGTTCCGGACAGGAGCAGTACTTC
.,.,TRBV12-3/TRBV12-4,TRBJ1-2,CASSFGPRGDYGYTF,TGTGCCAGCAGTTTCGGCCCCCGGGGTGACTATGGCTACACCTTC
TRBD1,few,TRBV7-9,TRBJ1-5,CASSRGQGNQPQHF,TGTGCCAGCAGCCGGGGACAGGGAAATCAGCCCCAGCATTTT
.,few,TRBV29-1,TRBJ2-1,CSVPGSGEQFF,TGCAGCGTTCCCGGGTCTGGGGAGCAGTTCTTC
TRBD2,few,TRBV9,TRBJ2-1,CASSAFSGRNNEQFF,TGTGCCAGCAGCGCCTTCAGCGGGAGAAACAATGAGCAGTTCTTC
TRBD1,few,TRBV12-3/TRBV12-4,TRBJ2-3,CASANHGTASTDTQYF,TGTGCCAGCGCAAATCACGGGACAGCTAGCACAGATACGCAGTATTTT